Listed here are 2 T cell receptor beta chains from one sample, sequenced in a study of cytomegalovirus exposure and HLA in healthy donors (TCRdb year 2017). The library was prepared using the immunoSEQ multiplex PCR assay. For the multiplex PCR, a mixture combining 60 forward primers for TCR Vbeta segments and 13 reverse primers for TCR Jbeta segments was used. TCRdb re-hosts the immuneACCESS table, in-frame sequences only. Its copies lack some clones; in the studies checked, an unresolved V gene accounts for under half of them, and the cause for the rest is not known. Recorded for this sample are fewer than 250,000 clones; approximately 82% of them occurred a single time. About 9.4% of the sample is taken by the ten largest. Material: PBMCs. The receptors here all came from a woman between 50 and 59 years old in good health and CMV-seropositive.

DNA for the CDR3: TGTGCCAGCAGTGAAGATGGAGGACAGGGACGAGAAGGCTACACCTTC. Its protein is CASSEDGGQGREGYTF. The chain couples TRBV2 to TRBJ1-2, with 8 positions matching TRBD1. There are 16 residues in the CDR3. In germline, CDR1 is SNHLY, CDR2 FYNNEI. V shed 1 base and J 8 bases; nucleotides not matched to a gene: 12.

The rearrangement links TRBV2 to TRBJ1-1, with D tentatively TRBD1 (6 bases). Deletions cut 5 bases from V and 3 bases from J, with 10 bases between. This CDR3 region has 13 residues. Per the germline V gene, CDR1 is SNHLY and CDR2 is FYNNEI. CDR3 DNA: TGTGCCAGCAGTCTAACAGGGCACACTGAAGCTTTCTTT. It is translated as CASSLTGHTEAFF.